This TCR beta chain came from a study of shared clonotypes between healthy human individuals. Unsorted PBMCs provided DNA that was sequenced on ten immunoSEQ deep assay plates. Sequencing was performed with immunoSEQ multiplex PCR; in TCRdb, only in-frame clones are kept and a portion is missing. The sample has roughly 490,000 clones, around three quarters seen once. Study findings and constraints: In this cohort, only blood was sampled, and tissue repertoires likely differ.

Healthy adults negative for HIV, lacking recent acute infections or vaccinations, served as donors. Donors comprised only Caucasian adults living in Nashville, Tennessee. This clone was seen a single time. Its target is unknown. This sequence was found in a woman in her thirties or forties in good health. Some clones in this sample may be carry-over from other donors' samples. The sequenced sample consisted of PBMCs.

The chain's CDR3 is CASSPRDAGSYEQYF. The CDR3 DNA reads as TGTGCCAGCAGCCCCCGGGACGCCGGCTCCTACGAGCAGTACTTC. This chain connects TRBV27 to TRBJ2-7; possibly TRBD1 or TRBD2 for D (5 bases each). The V end lost 6 bases, the J end lost 0 bases, and 15 bases lay between the germline ends. Germline V gene lookup returns CDR1 MNHEY and CDR2 SMNVEV (reference sequence). The CDR3 is 15 residues long.